The rows below give T cell receptor beta chains drawn from one sample of a study of blood T cell repertoires in COVID-19. Some clones are missing from TCRdb's copy, which holds only in-frame ones; the method was immunoSEQ multiplex PCR. The table lists some 250,000 clones, 80% to 90% of them singletons. The sample was PBMCs or T cells enriched from blood (not recorded which). The receptor set was obtained from a woman aged 45-59 years who had recovered from COVID-19. The CDR3 runs from the conserved cysteine through the conserved F or W. Clone size appears in some rows only: once, few, many, or a class for an expanded clone.

v_call,clone_size,cdr3_aa
TRBV28,NA,CASTNTGVYGYTF
TRBV7-8,once,CASNIQVSSSGELFF
TRBV28,NA,CASSPIQGNTGELFF
TRBV11-1,NA,CASSSGTGGGNVLTF
TRBV11-1,NA,CASSNIGTLSYEQYF
TRBV18,NA,CASSPPSGSLSGNTIYF
TRBV6-5,NA,CASTGGNTYLNEQFF
TRBV11-3,NA,CASSSWGDNEQFF
TRBV6-5,NA,CANTRAMNTEAFF
TRBV6-2/TRBV6-3,NA,CASSYSAGEGNEQYF
TRBV6-6,NA,CASSYSDEQFF
TRBV19,NA,CASSSRGSGTRTGELFF
TRBV27,NA,CASSFLRLAGTYEQYF
TRBV7-2,NA,CASSLVPQGASYEQYF
TRBV5-4,NA,CASSNSGQSNTEAFF
TRBV29-1,NA,CSAHRTGPNTGELFF
TRBV10-2,NA,CASSGTGVQPQHF
TRBV12-5,NA,CASGLAQVVNYNSPLHF
TRBV10-1,NA,CASSAPRDGSYGYTF
TRBV7-9,few,CASSSGGLYGYTF
TRBV7-2,NA,CASSLAFRSSYNEQFF
TRBV2,NA,CASSEGTGDNQPQHF
TRBV5-1,NA,CASSLARANTEAFF
TRBV11-2,NA,CASSLSTWKDRVYEQYF
TRBV2,NA,CASSYSSPGGNQPQHF
TRBV7-2,NA,CASSLASGNTGELFF
TRBV6-5,NA,CASSYGTQAYEQYF
TRBV19,NA,CASSMSPTGVSNNEQFF
TRBV27,NA,CASSLLGMLTGGDTEAFF
TRBV18,NA,CASAQTPRGKNTEAFF
TRBV9,NA,CASSSGTGVEKLFF
TRBV5-8,NA,CASSLAGDLRTQYF
TRBV28,NA,CASSFVQGYSNQPQHF
TRBV7-9,NA,CASSPQGASNQPQHF
TRBV9,NA,CASSSSLDRTNEQYF
TRBV28,once,CASSLFTGAANF
TRBV28,many,CASSLPASWAGQPQHF
TRBV5-5,NA,CASSLESQGTKGYTF